Presented here are 5 T cell receptor beta chains from one specimen sequenced in a study of cytomegalovirus exposure and HLA in healthy donors. The PCR used 60 Vbeta and 13 Jbeta primers. This table comes from immunoSEQ multiplex PCR, and its TCRdb copy is limited to in-frame clones, with some not included. This sample has over 110,000 clones, with 55% to 80% found just once. Material: PBMCs. Receptors originate from a woman aged 40 to 55 in good health and CMV-seronegative.

With respect to this clone: Distinct nucleotide sequences in the sample also encode this CDR3. V and J are TRBV5-1 and TRBJ1-1, with D hard to call. The germline gives CDR1 SGHRS, CDR2 YFSETQ. Trimming cost V 2 bases and J 0 bases, with 8 bases left between them. This CDR3 region has 14 residues. The CDR3 nucleotides are TGCGCCAGCAGCTTTGGGCAGCTGAACACTGAAGCTTTCTTT. Protein product: CASSFGQLNTEAFF.

This chain uses TRBV5-1 with TRBJ1-2; no clear D. CDR1 and CDR2 from the germline V gene are SGHRS and YFSETQ. The V end lost 0 bases, the J end lost 3 bases, and 3 bases lay between the germline ends. This CDR3 is built from 12 residues. In DNA, the CDR3 is TGCGCCAGCAGCTTGGACTACTATGGCTACACCTTC. Its protein is CASSLDYYGYTF.

V usage is TRBV25-1 and J usage is TRBJ1-1, with D unclear. Germline V lookup: CDR1 MGHDK, CDR2 SYGVNS. Trimming removed 6 bases from V and 7 bases from J, with 24 bases in between. This CDR3 is built from 16 residues. CDR3 nucleotide sequence: TGTGCCAGCAGGACGGGAGCGGGCTCCCAGATGGATGAAGCTTTCTTT. Amino acid sequence: CASRTGAGSQMDEAFF.

The DNA of the CDR3 is TGTGCCAGTAGTATTGGGGACAGGCTGTTTTTT. It yields the protein CASSIGDRLFF. The V gene is TRBV19, the J gene TRBJ1-4; 8 bases map to TRBD1. The CDR3 totals 11 residues. The junction had 2 bases not matched to a gene; V was cut back by 3 bases and J by 14 bases. Looked up from germline, CDR1 is LNHDA and CDR2 is SQIVND (reference sequence).

This sequence joins TRBV5-4 and TRBJ1-1; the D gene is possibly TRBD1 (6 bases). In germline, CDR1 is SGHNT, CDR2 YYREEE (reference sequence). CDR3 length: 15 residues. V shed 3 bases and J shed 0 bases, with 12 bases lying between them. The DNA for the CDR3 is TGTGCCAGCAGCTATGACGGACAGATGAACACTGAAGCTTTCTTT. Translated: CASSYDGQMNTEAFF. Based on the CDR3 plus reference TRBV5-4 and TRBJ1-1, the full variable domain is ETGVTQSPTHLIKTRGQQVTLRCSSQSGHNTVSWYQQALGQGPQFIFQYYREEENGRGNFPPRFSGLQFPNYSSELNVNALELDDSALYLCASSYDGQMNTEAFFGQGTRLTVV.